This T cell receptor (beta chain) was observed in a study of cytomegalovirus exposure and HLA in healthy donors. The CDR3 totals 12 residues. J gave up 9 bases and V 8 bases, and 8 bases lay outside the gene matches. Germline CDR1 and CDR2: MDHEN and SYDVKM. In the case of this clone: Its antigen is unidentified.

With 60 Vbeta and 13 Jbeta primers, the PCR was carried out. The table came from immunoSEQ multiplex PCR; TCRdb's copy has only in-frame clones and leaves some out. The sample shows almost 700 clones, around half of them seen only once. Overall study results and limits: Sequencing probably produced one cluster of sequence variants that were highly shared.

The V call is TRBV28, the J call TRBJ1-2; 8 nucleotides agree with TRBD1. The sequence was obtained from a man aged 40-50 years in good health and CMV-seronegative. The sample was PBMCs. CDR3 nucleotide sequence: TGTGCCAGCGCCCAGGGGGCGGGGAGCTACACCTTC. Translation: CASAQGAGSYTF.